This T cell receptor beta chain emerged from a study of control samples from healthy donors and cancer patients. The table came from immunoSEQ multiplex PCR; TCRdb's copy has only in-frame clones and leaves some out. The table shows about 150,000 clones, with around 95% occurring only once. This CDR3 has 16 residues. Germline CDR1 MGHRA, CDR2 YSYEKL. Trimming took 0 bases from V and 4 from J, leaving 15 bases between them. The rearrangement links TRBV4-1 to TRBJ1-1; a weak D match, TRBD1 (5 bases). The sequenced sample was blood. This TCR derives from a middle-aged woman in good health. The DNA of the CDR3 is TGCGCCAGCAGCCAAGATAGGGACCTCCGGGGCACTGAAGCTTTCTTT. Its protein is CASSQDRDLRGTEAFF.